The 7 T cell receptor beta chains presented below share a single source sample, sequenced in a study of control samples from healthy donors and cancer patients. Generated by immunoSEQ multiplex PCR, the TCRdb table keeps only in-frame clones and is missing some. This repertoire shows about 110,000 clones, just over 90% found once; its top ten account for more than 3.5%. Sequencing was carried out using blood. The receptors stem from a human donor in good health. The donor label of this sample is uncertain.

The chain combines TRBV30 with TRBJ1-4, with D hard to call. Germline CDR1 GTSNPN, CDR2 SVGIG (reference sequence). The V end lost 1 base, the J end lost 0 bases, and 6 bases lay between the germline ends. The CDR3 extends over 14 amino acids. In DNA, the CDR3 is TGTGCCTGGAGTGGATCCGCAACTAATGAAAAACTGTTTTTT. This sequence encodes CAWSGSATNEKLFF.

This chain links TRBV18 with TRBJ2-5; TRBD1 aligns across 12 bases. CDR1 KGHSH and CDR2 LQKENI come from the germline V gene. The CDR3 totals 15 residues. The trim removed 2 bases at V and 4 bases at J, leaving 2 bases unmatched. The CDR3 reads CASSPGTGGGETQYF. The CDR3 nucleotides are TGTGCCAGCTCACCAGGGACAGGGGGCGGAGAGACCCAGTACTTC.

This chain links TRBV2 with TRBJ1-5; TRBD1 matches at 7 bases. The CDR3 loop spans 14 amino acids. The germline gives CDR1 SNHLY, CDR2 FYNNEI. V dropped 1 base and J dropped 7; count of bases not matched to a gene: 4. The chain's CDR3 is CASSEEGAMQPQHF. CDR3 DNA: TGTGCCAGCAGTGAAGAGGGGGCGATGCAGCCCCAGCATTTT.

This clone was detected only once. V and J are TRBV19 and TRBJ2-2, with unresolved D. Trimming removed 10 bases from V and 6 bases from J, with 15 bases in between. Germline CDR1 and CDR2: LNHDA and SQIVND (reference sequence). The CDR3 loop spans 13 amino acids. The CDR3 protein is CATAPGGAGELFF. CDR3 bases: TGTGCCACCGCGCCAGGTGGAGCCGGGGAGCTGTTTTTT. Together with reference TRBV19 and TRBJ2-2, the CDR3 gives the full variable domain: DGGITQSPKYLFRKEGQNVTLSCEQNLNHDAMYWYRQDPGQGLRLIYYSQIVNDFQKGDIAEGYSVSREKKESFPLTVTSAQKNPTAFYLCATAPGGAGELFFGEGSRLTVL.

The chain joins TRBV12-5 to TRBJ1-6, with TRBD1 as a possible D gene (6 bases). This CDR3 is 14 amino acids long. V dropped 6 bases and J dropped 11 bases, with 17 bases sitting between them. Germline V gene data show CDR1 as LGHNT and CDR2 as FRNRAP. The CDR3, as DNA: TGTGCTAGTGGCCGAGGGGGTAGGGGGGCACCCCTCCACTTT. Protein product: CASGRGGRGAPLHF.

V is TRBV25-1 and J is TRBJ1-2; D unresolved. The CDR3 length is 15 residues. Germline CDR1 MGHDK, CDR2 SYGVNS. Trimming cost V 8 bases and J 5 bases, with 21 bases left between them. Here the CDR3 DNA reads TGTGCCAGCTCGGAAGCGCAGCCGTCTCGGTATGGCTACACCTTC. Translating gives CASSEAQPSRYGYTF.

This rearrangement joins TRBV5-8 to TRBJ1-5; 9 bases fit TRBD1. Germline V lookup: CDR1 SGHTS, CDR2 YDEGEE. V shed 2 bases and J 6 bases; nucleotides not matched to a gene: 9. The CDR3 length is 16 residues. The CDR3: CASSFPGTGISQPQHF. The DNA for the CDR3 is TGTGCCAGCAGCTTCCCGGGGACAGGGATTTCTCAGCCCCAGCATTTT.